A single sample gave rise to the 19 T cell receptor beta chains below, sequenced in a study of T cell changes during pregnancy in multiple sclerosis. Sequencing used immunoSEQ multiplex PCR; TCRdb keeps in-frame clones, though not all of them. The data hold around 61,000 clones, with over 80% observed a single time. The source was peripheral blood, collected in the first trimester of pregnancy. Receptors were obtained from a female donor in good health, enrolled as a control in a pregnancy study.

The CDR3: CASSLGRDRGGETQYF. The CDR3, as DNA: TGTGCCAGCAGCTTAGGGCGGGATCGGGGGGGAGAGACCCAGTACTTC. The V and J genes are TRBV13 and TRBJ2-5; 8 bases match TRBD2. V was clipped by 0 bases and J by 4 bases; unmatched bases: 7. Germline V lookup: CDR1 PRHDT, CDR2 FYEKMQ (reference sequence). The CDR3 totals 16 residues.

The J gene is TRBJ1-1, the V gene TRBV29-1; D not resolved. Trimming took off 1 base at V and 1 base at J, with 7 bases between the two ends. This CDR3 is 13 amino acids long. The germline gives CDR1 SQVTM, CDR2 ANQGSEA. The CDR3 nucleotides are TGCAGCGTTGAAGGGCAGTCGAACACTGAAGCTTTCTTT. It is translated as CSVEGQSNTEAFF. Variable domain in full (rest from reference TRBV29-1 and TRBJ1-1): SAVISQKPSRDICQRGTSLTIQCQVDSQVTMMFWYRQQPGQSLTLIATANQGSEATYESGFVIDKFPISRPNLTFSTLTVSNMSPEDSSIYLCSVEGQSNTEAFFGQGTRLTVV.

The J gene is TRBJ2-7, the V gene TRBV5-1; 7 nucleotides line up with TRBD1. This CDR3 is 14 amino acids long. The J segment lost 2 bases and the V segment lost 4 bases, leaving 6 bases of the junction unmatched. Per germline, CDR1 SGHRS and CDR2 YFSETQ. CDR3 bases: TGCGCCAGCAGCAGGGGACAGAGAACCTACGAGCAGTACTTC. Translation gives CASSRGQRTYEQYF.

With regard to this clone: Other DNA variants within this sample encode the same CDR3. This sequence joins TRBV9 and TRBJ2-7; TRBD2 agrees at 7 bases. After removal of 0 bases from V and 2 bases from J, the junction contained 5 bases not matched to a gene. Germline CDR1 is SGDLS and CDR2 is YYNGEE. The CDR3 is 15 residues long. CDR3 in DNA: TGTGCCAGCAGCGTAGCAGCGGGGACGACCTACGAGCAGTACTTC. It is translated as CASSVAAGTTYEQYF. Full variable domain (missing parts from reference TRBV9 and TRBJ2-7): DSGVTQTPKHLITATGQRVTLRCSPRSGDLSVYWYQQSLDQGLQFLIQYYNGEERAKGNILERFSAQQFPDLHSELNLSSLELGDSALYFCASSVAAGTTYEQYFGPGTRLTVT.

V usage is TRBV9 and J usage is TRBJ1-5; D uncertain. The CDR3 consists of 13 residues. Germline V CDR1 and CDR2: SGDLS, YYNGEE. Trimming stripped 3 bases from V and 6 bases from J, with 10 bases between. This CDR3 reads CASSASPGQPQHF. CDR3 sequence (DNA): TGTGCCAGCAGCGCCTCGCCGGGTCAGCCCCAGCATTTT.

The chain carries TRBV27 and TRBJ1-5; D possibly corresponds to TRBD1 (5 bases). V lost 3 bases and J 2 bases, leaving 11 bases between the germline ends. Germline V gene sequence: CDR1 MNHEY, CDR2 SMNVEV (reference sequence). The CDR3 contains 15 residues. The CDR3 bases are TGTGCCAGCAGTTTTGACGGGGGGGGCAATCAGCCCCAGCATTTT. As protein: CASSFDGGGNQPQHF.

V is TRBV6-5 and J is TRBJ2-1, with D possibly matching TRBD1 (5 bases). The V end was cut by 7 bases, the J end by 7 bases, with 14 bases between. The CDR3 is 13 amino acids. Germline CDR1 is MNHEY and CDR2 is SVGAGI. The CDR3 loop reads CASNRGSRNEQFF. The CDR3 nucleotides are TGTGCCAGCAATAGGGGTAGTAGGAATGAGCAGTTCTTC.

The chain combines TRBV18 with TRBJ2-3, with 8 bases that match TRBD2. CDR3 size: 16 residues. Losses at the gene ends were 3 bases for V and 6 bases for J; bases not matched to a gene: 11. CDR1 and CDR2 (germline): KGHSH, LQKENI. The CDR3 sequence: CASSPSRGLEVDTQYF. The CDR3 DNA reads TGTGCCAGCTCACCTTCAAGGGGACTAGAAGTGGATACGCAGTATTTT.

This chain joins TRBV5-6 and TRBJ1-6; D might be TRBD1 (5 bases). Trimming stripped 3 bases from V and 5 bases from J, with 12 bases between. Germline loops: CDR1 SGHDT, CDR2 YYEEEE. The CDR3 contains 15 residues. DNA for the CDR3: TGTGCCAGCAGCTATTACAGGCGGAATAATTCACCCCTCCACTTT. Residues: CASSYYRRNNSPLHF.

This chain joins TRBV5-6 and TRBJ1-4; maybe TRBD1 (6 bases). Trimming pared 3 bases from V and 8 bases from J, leaving 14 bases between. There are 14 residues in the CDR3. The germline gives CDR1 SGHDT, CDR2 YYEEEE. The CDR3 protein is CASSSGHEREKLFF. CDR3 DNA: TGTGCCAGCAGCTCGGGACACGAGAGGGAAAAACTGTTTTTT.

This sequence joins TRBV4-1 and TRBJ1-6; 7 positions match TRBD1. J was trimmed by 5 bases and V by 0 bases; bases with no gene match: 7. The germline V gene encodes CDR1 MGHRA and CDR2 YSYEKL. This CDR3 spans 17 amino acids. For the CDR3, the DNA is TGCGCCAGCAGCCAAGAACACAGGGGTTTTGATAATTCACCCCTCCACTTT. Its translation: CASSQEHRGFDNSPLHF.

V and J are TRBV2 and TRBJ2-3; D is possibly TRBD2 (6 bases). Trimming removed 8 bases from V and 1 base from J, with 16 bases in between. CDR1 and CDR2 (germline): SNHLY, FYNNEI. This CDR3 comprises 15 residues. The CDR3 DNA sequence: TGTGCCAGCGTAGTGATGCGGGGAGGCACAGATACGCAGTATTTT. Translation: CASVVMRGGTDTQYF. The full variable domain, completed using reference TRBV2 and TRBJ2-3, is EPEVTQTPSHQVTQMGQEVILRCVPISNHLYFYWYRQILGQKVEFLVSFYNNEISEKSEIFDDQFSVERPDGSNFTLKIRSTKLEDSAMYFCASVVMRGGTDTQYFGPGTRLTVL.

The CDR3 nucleotides are TGTGCCAGCAGTCCCCTTGGACAGCTCTCCTACGAGCAGTACTTC. This encodes CASSPLGQLSYEQYF. The chain employs TRBV6-5 and TRBJ2-7; TRBD1 might be the D (6 bases). The CDR3 covers 15 residues. CDR1 is MNHEY and CDR2 is SVGAGI in the germline V gene. Trimming removed 5 bases from V and 0 bases from J, with 14 bases in between.

V gene TRBV29-1 combines with J gene TRBJ2-7; TRBD1 is a possible D gene (6 bases). CDR1 and CDR2 (germline): SQVTM, ANQGSEA. With 3 bases removed from V and 3 bases from J, the gap between germline ends came to 15 bases. CDR3 size: 14 residues. The CDR3 protein is CSVEVRGFDYEQYF. CDR3 sequence (DNA): TGCAGCGTTGAGGTCAGGGGTTTTGACTACGAGCAGTACTTC.

The chain has TRBV5-1 and TRBJ2-1; the match to TRBD2 covers 14 bases. The ends lost 4 bases at V and 4 bases at J; junction bases unmatched: 16. Germline loops: CDR1 SGHRS, CDR2 YFSETQ. The CDR3 extends over 20 amino acids. In DNA form, the CDR3 reads TGCGCCAGCAGCAGACTCGGACTAGCGGGGGGCCAACAACGATACAATGAGCAGTTCTTC. It translates to CASSRLGLAGGQQRYNEQFF.

This sequence joins TRBV5-1 and TRBJ1-5; TRBD1 aligns across 10 bases. Germline trimming cut 4 bases from V and 5 bases from J; bases unmatched to any gene: 3. CDR1 is SGHRS, CDR2 YFSETQ, per germline. The CDR3 has 14 residues. The CDR3 is CASSTGQGDQPQHF. CDR3 coding DNA: TGCGCCAGCAGCACAGGACAGGGGGATCAGCCCCAGCATTTT.

The chain has TRBV15 and TRBJ2-3; 8 bases align to TRBD2. Looked up from germline, CDR1 is LNHNV and CDR2 is YYDKDF (reference sequence). V lost 0 bases to trimming and J lost 4 bases; unmatched junction nucleotides: 6. The CDR3 contains 16 residues. The CDR3 region has the DNA TGTGCCACCAGCAGAGAAACTAGCGGATACCCAGATACGCAGTATTTT. This codes for CATSRETSGYPDTQYF.

The rearrangement joins TRBV10-3 to TRBJ1-1; 8 nucleotides align to TRBD1. Germline CDR1 is ENHRY and CDR2 is SYGVKD. There are 13 residues in the CDR3. J gave up 3 bases and V 10 bases, and 7 bases lay outside the gene matches. The CDR3, as DNA: TGTGCCACCCAAACGACAGGGGACACTGAAGCTTTCTTT. Translating gives CATQTTGDTEAFF.

The chain links TRBV19 to TRBJ1-3; D may be TRBD1 (5 bases). Trimming removed 3 bases at V and 7 bases at J, with 22 bases between. CDR1 LNHDA and CDR2 SQIVND come from the germline V gene (reference sequence). The CDR3 is made up of 17 amino acids. CDR3 loop: CASSITSNQGLGNTIYF. The CDR3 DNA follows: TGTGCCAGTAGTATTACGTCGAATCAGGGTTTGGGGAACACCATATATTTT.